This T cell receptor beta chain derives from a study of human T cells and chemical hapten exposure. About the study: Each week of the roughly 26-week study, patients had diphenylcyclopropenone applied to the scalp.

General study results and limits: Relative to control repertoires, expanded TCRs gave rise to significantly more large CDR3 similarity clusters.

In TCRdb, the RACE reads were re-called with MiXCR into one record per CDR3 protein. This sample has 110,000 to 150,000 distinct CDR3 sequences; roughly 12% occur once, and the top ten carry roughly 1.4%. V lost 3 bases, J lost 5 bases, and 6 bases lay in between. Germline V CDR1 and CDR2: SGDLS, YYNGEE. CDR3 length: 12 residues. The table lists this clonotype with a few counts. What it binds is unknown. The time point: patch test 2, 6 weeks after DPC sensitization. As for treatment: therapeutic diphenylcyclopropenone sensitization with weekly scalp DPC. The TCR originated in a woman aged 45-65 years with alopecia areata. Some clones in this sample may be carry-over from other donors' samples. The rearrangement joins TRBV9 to TRBJ1-5; D unresolved. This specimen was whole blood, taken in connection with sensitization to the hapten diphenylcyclopropenone (DPC). The CDR3 nucleotides are TGTGCCAGCAGCGCTGATGATCAGCCCCAGCATTTT. This translates into CASSADDQPQHF.